This entry lists 20 T cell receptor beta chains sequenced from one sample in a study of Tregs in tolerant kidney transplant recipients. Repertoires were generated with immunoSEQ multiplex PCR, while TCRdb's copy carries only in-frame clones and drops some. The table shows around 52,000 clones, with 65% to 85% occurring only once. Sequenced material: CD4+ T cells from blood. The receptors stem from a human donor in good health.

The genes are TRBV19 and TRBJ2-5, with 12 bases matching TRBD2. The CDR3 covers 18 residues. CDR1 and CDR2 from the germline V gene are LNHDA and SQIVND (reference sequence). V was clipped by 7 bases and J by 4 bases; unmatched bases: 16. This CDR3 is CASTGSRLAGGRRETQYF. As DNA, the CDR3 is TGTGCCAGTACCGGGAGCAGGCTAGCGGGAGGGCGGAGAGAGACCCAGTACTTC.

CDR3 sequence: CASSIGHRVNTEAFF. DNA of the CDR3: TGCGCCAGCAGCATAGGTCACAGGGTGAACACTGAAGCTTTCTTT. The chain recombines TRBV5-1 with TRBJ1-1; the D gene is possibly TRBD1 (6 bases). The V end was cut by 4 bases, the J end by 0 bases, with 13 bases between. Germline CDR1 is SGHRS and CDR2 is YFSETQ. The CDR3 is made up of 15 amino acids.

By proportion, this clone is medium-sized. The chain uses TRBV10-3 and TRBJ1-1; TRBD1 matches 7 bases. This CDR3 region has 13 residues. The V and J ends lost 11 bases and 1 base, in that order; junction bases with no gene match: 7. CDR1 is ENHRY, CDR2 SYGVKD, per germline. The DNA of the CDR3 is TGTGCCGCAGGGACAGCCTCGAACACTGAAGCTTTCTTT. Translation gives CAAGTASNTEAFF.

A single count supports this clone. This sequence joins TRBV7-2 and TRBJ2-1; 11 positions agree with TRBD2. The junction had 6 bases not matched to a gene; V was cut back by 3 bases and J by 8 bases. The CDR3 contains 15 residues. Germline lookup yields CDR1 SGHTA and CDR2 FQGNSA. The CDR3 DNA reads TGTGCCAGCAGCTTTTATAGCGGGAGGGCCCATGAGCAGTTCTTC. Protein product: CASSFYSGRAHEQFF.

V is TRBV7-6 and J is TRBJ2-7, with TRBD1 identical over 8 bases. The trim removed 5 bases at V and 3 bases at J, leaving 9 bases unmatched. The CDR3 consists of 15 residues. The germline gives CDR1 SGHVS, CDR2 FNYEAQ. CDR3 coding DNA: TGTGCCAGCAGCCCTGGACAGGGTTTATTCTACGAGCAGTACTTC. Protein: CASSPGQGLFYEQYF.

This chain links TRBV5-5 with TRBJ1-1; tentative D call: TRBD1 (5 bases). The CDR3 runs to 14 residues. Germline V gene lookup returns CDR1 SGHKS and CDR2 YYEKEE (reference sequence). Trimming cost V 0 bases and J 11 bases, with 17 bases left between them. CDR3: CASSLVRDLRHAFF. CDR3 sequence (DNA): TGTGCCAGCAGCTTGGTCCGGGACCTCCGGCACGCTTTCTTT.

This chain joins TRBV4-2 and TRBJ1-5; 7 bases map to TRBD1. Per the germline V gene, CDR1 is LGHNA and CDR2 is YNFKEQ. V was clipped by 2 bases and J by 8 bases; unmatched bases: 21. The CDR3 has 19 residues. The CDR3 sequence is CASSQHSNKDRLHREPQHF. The CDR3 DNA reads TGTGCCAGCAGCCAACACTCGAACAAGGACAGGTTACACCGGGAGCCCCAGCATTTT.

The chain links TRBV11-2 to TRBJ2-3; 7 nucleotides match TRBD2. CDR1 SGHAT and CDR2 FQNNGV come from the germline V gene. The CDR3 runs 15 residues. V lost 6 bases, J lost 4 bases, and 10 bases stayed unmatched. The DNA of the CDR3 is TGTGCCAGCAGTCTAGTAGGGACTAACGCAGATACGCAGTATTTT. It specifies CASSLVGTNADTQYF.

The V gene is TRBV7-9, the J gene TRBJ2-5; 8 bases match TRBD2. The junction had 5 bases not matched to a gene; V was cut back by 3 bases and J by 2 bases. CDR1 is SEHNR, CDR2 FQNEAQ, per germline (reference sequence). This CDR3 comprises 15 residues. CDR3 sequence reads: CASSFTGGRQETQYF. DNA of the CDR3: TGTGCCAGCAGCTTTACGGGGGGGCGGCAAGAGACCCAGTACTTC.

This clone has just one count. V usage is TRBV5-8 and J usage is TRBJ2-7, with D unclear. The CDR3 sequence is 15 residues long. Germline assignment: CDR1 SGHTS and CDR2 YDEGEE. Deletions cut 0 bases from V and 2 bases from J, with 12 bases between. The CDR3 is CASSLGVSGAYEQYF. Here the CDR3 DNA reads TGTGCCAGCAGCTTGGGAGTTTCCGGAGCCTACGAGCAGTACTTC.

The genes are TRBV6-5 and TRBJ2-3; no firm D call. The V end was cut by 6 bases, the J end by 6 bases, with 10 bases between. Looked up from germline, CDR1 is MNHEY and CDR2 is SVGAGI. The CDR3 loop spans 12 amino acids. The CDR3 protein is CASSSVPDTQYF. CDR3 bases: TGTGCCAGCAGCTCCGTACCCGATACGCAGTATTTT.

The chain combines TRBV6-5 with TRBJ1-2; TRBD1 matches at 8 bases. The CDR3 contains 14 residues. With V trimmed by 6 bases and J by 6 bases, 9 bases remained unmatched. The germline gives CDR1 MNHEY, CDR2 SVGAGI. CDR3 amino acids: CASRGTGIGNGYTF. CDR3 bases: TGTGCCAGCAGGGGGACAGGAATTGGGAATGGCTACACCTTC.

This chain joins TRBV5-6 and TRBJ1-1; weak D call: TRBD1 (5 bases). Trimming took off 4 bases at V and 4 bases at J, with 17 bases between the two ends. In germline, CDR1 is SGHDT, CDR2 YYEEEE. The CDR3 loop spans 15 amino acids. CDR3 region: CASSPPQGSTTEAFF. The CDR3 DNA sequence: TGTGCCAGCAGCCCGCCCCAGGGCTCCACCACTGAAGCTTTCTTT.

The chain employs TRBV9 and TRBJ1-2; 11 bases are shared with TRBD1. The length of the CDR3 is 16 residues. Germline values: CDR1 SGDLS, CDR2 YYNGEE. Unmatched junction bases numbered 8, after V lost 0 bases and J lost 7 bases. CDR3 coding DNA: TGTGCCAGCAGCGTAGGACTACCGGGACAGGGGGTTGGCTACACCTTC. Translating it yields CASSVGLPGQGVGYTF.

This chain connects TRBV7-9 to TRBJ1-3, with D tentatively TRBD1 (5 bases). The CDR3 extends over 10 amino acids. CDR1 SEHNR and CDR2 FQNEAQ come from the germline V gene (reference sequence). The CDR3: CRRGEYTIYF. CDR3 nucleotides: TGTAGGAGGGGAGAGTACACCATATATTTT.

The J gene is TRBJ1-2, the V gene TRBV7-2; unclear D gene. Germline CDR1 SGHTA, CDR2 FQGNSA. V lost 0 bases, J lost 1 base, and 3 bases lay in between. There are 13 residues in the CDR3. The CDR3 protein is CASSLALNYGYTF. In nucleotides, the CDR3 is TGTGCCAGCAGCTTAGCCCTTAACTATGGCTACACCTTC.

The V gene is TRBV4-2, the J gene TRBJ2-2, with a possible D match to TRBD2 (6 bases). The V gene's germline CDR1 is LGHNA and CDR2 YNFKEQ. This CDR3 has 16 residues. V gave up 1 base and J gave up 2 bases, with 11 bases separating them. The CDR3, as DNA: TGTGCCAGCAGCCAAGTGGAGGGACTTAACACCGGGGAGCTGTTTTTT. This translates into CASSQVEGLNTGELFF.

V and J are TRBV7-3 and TRBJ1-1; a possible D gene is TRBD1 (6 bases). The germline gives CDR1 SGHTA, CDR2 FQGTGA. The CDR3 consists of 13 residues. V was pared by 8 bases and J by 4 bases, with 14 bases between. The CDR3 bases are TGTGCCAGCGGCCAAGGGGGATCCACTGAAGCTTTCTTT. Protein: CASGQGGSTEAFF.

V and J are TRBV5-6 and TRBJ2-5; a possible D gene is TRBD1 (6 bases). The CDR3 loop spans 14 amino acids. CDR1 SGHDT and CDR2 YYEEEE come from the germline V gene. The V gene lost 4 bases and the J gene lost 8 bases, with 18 bases spanning the gap. For the CDR3, the DNA is TGTGCCAGCAGCCCTCAGGACAGCTCCGACACCCAGTACTTC. Translated: CASSPQDSSDTQYF.

The chain uses TRBV30 and TRBJ1-5; D perhaps matches TRBD1 (5 bases). The V and J ends lost 2 bases and 7 bases respectively, with 15 bases between them. Germline lookup yields CDR1 GTSNPN and CDR2 SVGIG (reference sequence). This CDR3 spans 14 amino acids. The CDR3 reads CAWSTGQGVQPQHF. The CDR3 DNA follows: TGTGCCTGGAGTACGGGCCAGGGAGTCCAGCCCCAGCATTTT.